What follows describes a single T cell receptor (beta chain). Sequenced by immunoSEQ multiplex PCR; TCRdb stores in-frame clones only, minus some. The table shows 24,000 or so clones, with over 80% occurring only once. The data were taken from a study of graft-versus-host responses after intestinal transplantation. Study-level background: Recipients uniformly received anti-thymocyte globulin induction, followed by tacrolimus and steroids for approximately 3 years.

There are 14 residues in the CDR3. The germline V gene encodes CDR1 GTSNPN and CDR2 SVGIG (reference sequence). Trimming shortened V by 3 bases and J by 2 bases, and 12 bases separated the two germline ends. The chain couples TRBV30 to TRBJ2-3; tentatively, D is TRBD1 or TRBD2 (5 bases each). Sequencing used PBMCs, obtained approximately four weeks after intestinal transplant. This clonotype was obtained from a human patient who received an intestinal transplant, so some T cells may come from the graft donor. The CDR3 DNA sequence: TGTGCCTGGAGCACCGGGGCTCCCACAGATACGCAGTATTTT. This codes for CAWSTGAPTDTQYF.